The 18 T cell receptor beta chains below all came from one sample that was sequenced in a study of Ad26.COV2.S vaccination and SARS-CoV-2 variants. Here immunoSEQ multiplex PCR was the method, and the copy in TCRdb shows in-frame clones only, minus some. The repertoire consists of about 480,000 clones, with about 83% occurring once and the leading ten covering 9.5% to 15%. Described treatment: some 19 received Ad26.COV2.S at low or high dose, single or two shots; 5 received placebo; per-sample allocation not given. Samples were taken on day 63 after the first vaccine or placebo injection. Here the sequenced sample was peripheral blood, taken in a trial of Ad26.COV2.S vaccine versus placebo. The source is a person between 18 and 65 years old who received the Ad26.COV2.S COVID-19 vaccine or a placebo.

This clone is categorized as medium-sized. The V and J genes are TRBV5-4 and TRBJ1-2; no reliable D call. Trimming pared 3 bases from V and 3 bases from J, leaving 9 bases between. CDR3 length equals 13 residues. Germline V gene lookup returns CDR1 SGHNT and CDR2 YYREEE (reference sequence). CDR3 loop: CASSSRAHYGYTF. The CDR3 DNA sequence: TGTGCCAGCAGCTCTCGGGCCCACTATGGCTACACCTTC.

The chain recombines TRBV29-1 with TRBJ2-7; TRBD1 aligns across 7 bases. Trimming took 6 bases from V and 7 from J; bases not matched to a gene: 9. Germline-derived CDR1 and CDR2 are SQVTM and ANQGSEA. CDR3 length: 12 amino acids. CDR3 nucleotide sequence: TGCAGCGTCTCTCCAGGGGGTTCGGAGCAGTACTTC. It encodes CSVSPGGSEQYF.

The chain carries TRBV5-1 and TRBJ2-5; possible D gene TRBD1, 5 bases. V shed 4 bases and J shed 5 bases, with 15 bases lying between them. Per the germline V gene, CDR1 is SGHRS and CDR2 is YFSETQ. This CDR3 contains 14 residues. This CDR3 is CASSAQTVGETQYF. CDR3 nucleotides: TGCGCCAGCAGCGCACAGACAGTGGGGGAGACCCAGTACTTC.

The rearrangement links TRBV5-8 to TRBJ2-7, with D hard to call. CDR1 is SGHTS and CDR2 is YDEGEE in the germline V gene. This CDR3 spans 11 amino acids. The V end lost 4 bases, the J end lost 7 bases, and 9 bases lay between the germline ends. The CDR3, as DNA: TGTGCCAGCAGCCATCAGGTAGAGCAGTACTTC. It yields the protein CASSHQVEQYF.

The CDR3: CASSQSSLGNEQFF. CDR3 in DNA: TGTGCCAGCAGCCAATCAAGTCTGGGAAATGAGCAGTTCTTC. The chain recombines TRBV16 with TRBJ2-1; D gene unclear. In germline, CDR1 is KGHSY, CDR2 FQNENV. The germline V and J ends were trimmed by 0 bases and 7 bases, with 10 bases remaining between them. The length of the CDR3 is 14 residues.

This sequence joins TRBV7-9 and TRBJ2-2, with D maybe TRBD1 (5 bases). Trimming pared 1 base from V and 5 bases from J, leaving 23 bases between. CDR1 is SEHNR and CDR2 is FQNEAQ in the germline V gene (reference sequence). This CDR3 spans 19 amino acids. The CDR3 bases are TGTGCCAGCAGCTTAGAGTTCCCTGGTTGGGGCCCCAGGACCGGGGAGCTGTTTTTT. As protein: CASSLEFPGWGPRTGELFF. Looking up the rest from reference TRBV7-9 and TRBJ2-2 gives the full variable domain: DTGVSQNPRHKITKRGQNVTFRCDPISEHNRLYWYRQTLGQGPEFLTYFQNEAQLEKSRLLSDRFSAERPKGSFSTLEIQRTEQGDSAMYLCASSLEFPGWGPRTGELFFGEGSRLTVL.

V usage is TRBV28 and J usage is TRBJ2-4; TRBD2 might be the D (6 bases). Per the germline V gene, CDR1 is MDHEN and CDR2 is SYDVKM. This CDR3 comprises 17 residues. V was pared by 2 bases and J by 4 bases, with 18 bases between. Here the CDR3 DNA reads TGTGCCAGCAGTTTACTTCCATTGGCGGGAACGAAAAACATTCAGTACTTC. This translates into CASSLLPLAGTKNIQYF. The complete variable domain, with remaining parts taken from reference TRBV28 and TRBJ2-4, reads DVKVTQSSRYLVKRTGEKVFLECVQDMDHENMFWYRQDPGLGLRLIYFSYDVKMKEKGDIPEGYSVSREKKERFSLILESASTNQTSMYLCASSLLPLAGTKNIQYFGAGTRLSVL.

The chain carries TRBV2 and TRBJ2-7, with 14 bases that match TRBD2. Germline trimming cut 4 bases from V and 3 bases from J; bases unmatched to any gene: 11. The CDR3 is 18 residues long. Germline V gene data show CDR1 as SNHLY and CDR2 as FYNNEI. The CDR3 loop is CASSGMGLAGEGHYEQYF. The CDR3 DNA reads TGTGCCAGCAGTGGGATGGGACTAGCGGGAGAGGGCCACTACGAGCAGTACTTC.

This chain links TRBV28 with TRBJ1-1; the D is unclear. Germline V gene sequence: CDR1 MDHEN, CDR2 SYDVKM. The CDR3 extends over 13 amino acids. Trimming removed 7 bases from V and 1 base from J, with 10 bases in between. The CDR3 nucleotides read TGTGCCAGCAAACAAGGAACGAACACTGAAGCTTTCTTT. Amino acid sequence: CASKQGTNTEAFF.

This chain uses TRBV19 with TRBJ1-2, with 9 bases lining up with TRBD1. Germline V gene sequence: CDR1 LNHDA, CDR2 SQIVND (reference sequence). Trimming took 5 bases from V and 5 from J; bases not matched to a gene: 6. CDR3 length equals 14 residues. The CDR3 here is CASSPGQGGYGYTF. The CDR3 DNA reads as TGTGCCAGTAGTCCGGGACAGGGTGGGTATGGCTACACCTTC.

The rearrangement uses TRBV5-8 and TRBJ2-2, with TRBD1 as a possible D gene (5 bases). Germline CDR1 reads SGHTS; CDR2 reads YDEGEE. Trimming took 4 bases from V and 8 from J, leaving 24 bases between them. The CDR3 extends over 17 amino acids. The CDR3 region has the DNA TGTGCCAGCAGCCCCCGTAGTCTGGCAGGGCTTCGGGGGGAGCTGTTTTTT. It codes for CASSPRSLAGLRGELFF. The full variable domain, completed using reference TRBV5-8 and TRBJ2-2, is EAGVTQSPTHLIKTRGQQATLRCSPISGHTSVYWYQQALGLGLQFLLWYDEGEERNRGNFPPRFSGRQFPNYSSELNVNALELEDSALYLCASSPRSLAGLRGELFFGEGSRLTVL.

This clone showed up just once. The chain carries TRBV10-3 and TRBJ2-2; TRBD2 matches 10 bases. The germline gives CDR1 ENHRY, CDR2 SYGVKD. The V gene end was trimmed by 4 bases and the J gene end by 6 bases; junction bases not matched to a gene: 8. This CDR3 contains 16 residues. CDR3 DNA sequence: TGTGCCATCAGTGGTTCCTCTAGCGGGAGTGCCGGGGAGCTGTTTTTT. Its translation is CAISGSSSGSAGELFF.

The chain carries TRBV28 and TRBJ2-7; 9 nucleotides match TRBD2. In germline, CDR1 is MDHEN, CDR2 SYDVKM. CDR3 length: 14 residues. The junction had 6 bases not matched to a gene; V was cut back by 5 bases and J by 4 bases. CDR3 sequence reads: CASSGAGGHYEQYF. CDR3 DNA: TGTGCCAGCAGTGGAGCGGGAGGACATTACGAGCAGTACTTC.

The V call is TRBV24-1, the J call TRBJ2-4, with D possibly being TRBD1 (5 bases). Germline V CDR1 and CDR2: KGHDR, SFDVKD. There are 15 residues in the CDR3. Trimming took off 4 bases at V and 6 bases at J, with 15 bases between the two ends. For the CDR3, the DNA is TGTGCCACCAGTGACCCCCTTGGGGCCGGAAACATTCAGTACTTC. It specifies CATSDPLGAGNIQYF.

The chain carries TRBV28 and TRBJ2-7; no clear D gene. V shed 5 bases and J shed 2 bases, with 16 bases lying between them. The germline gives CDR1 MDHEN, CDR2 SYDVKM. This CDR3 spans 15 amino acids. CDR3 bases: TGTGCCAGCAGTCACGTATTGGGCACCACCTACGAGCAGTACTTC. Amino acid sequence: CASSHVLGTTYEQYF.

This chain joins TRBV10-3 and TRBJ2-3; TRBD2 matches at 7 bases. V lost 10 bases, J lost 2 bases, and 12 bases stayed unmatched. CDR1 is ENHRY and CDR2 is SYGVKD in the germline V gene. The CDR3 has 15 residues. The CDR3 bases are TGTGCCACATGCCGCGGAGCGGGATCCACAGATACGCAGTATTTT. The encoded protein is CATCRGAGSTDTQYF.

This clone appeared a single time. This chain joins TRBV27 and TRBJ1-1; no firm D call. The V gene lost 1 base and the J gene lost 1 base, with 16 bases spanning the gap. The V gene's germline CDR1 is MNHEY and CDR2 SMNVEV (reference sequence). The CDR3 consists of 17 residues. The chain's CDR3 is CASSLFVPFGKNTEAFF. The CDR3 DNA follows: TGTGCCAGCAGTTTATTTGTTCCGTTTGGGAAGAACACTGAAGCTTTCTTT.

This chain joins TRBV11-2 and TRBJ2-3; tentatively, D is TRBD1 (5 bases). Trimming cost V 1 base and J 1 base, with 12 bases left between them. CDR3 length: 16 residues. The germline V gene has CDR1 SGHAT and CDR2 FQNNGV. The CDR3 loop is CASSLGPGLGTDTQYF. In DNA, the CDR3 is TGTGCCAGCAGCTTAGGTCCAGGGCTGGGCACAGATACGCAGTATTTT. Supplemented by reference TRBV11-2 and TRBJ2-3, the full variable domain reads EAGVAQSPRYKIIEKRQSVAFWCNPISGHATLYWYQQILGQGPKLLIQFQNNGVVDDSQLPKDRFSAERLKGVDSTLKIQPAKLEDSAVYLCASSLGPGLGTDTQYFGPGTRLTVL.